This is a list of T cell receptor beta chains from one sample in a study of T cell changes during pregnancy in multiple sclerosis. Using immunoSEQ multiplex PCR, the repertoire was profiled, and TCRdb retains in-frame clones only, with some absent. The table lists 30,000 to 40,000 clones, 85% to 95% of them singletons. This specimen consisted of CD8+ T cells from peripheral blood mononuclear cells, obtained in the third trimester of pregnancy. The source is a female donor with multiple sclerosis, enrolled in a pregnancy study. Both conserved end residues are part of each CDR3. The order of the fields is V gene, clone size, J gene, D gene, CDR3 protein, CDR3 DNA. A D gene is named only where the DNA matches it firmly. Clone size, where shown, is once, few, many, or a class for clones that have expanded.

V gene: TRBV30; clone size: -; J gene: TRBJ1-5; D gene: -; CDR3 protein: CAWSSRGSRWEPPQHF; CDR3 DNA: TGTGCCTGGAGTTCCCGGGGGTCCCGGTGGGAGCCGCCCCAGCATTTT
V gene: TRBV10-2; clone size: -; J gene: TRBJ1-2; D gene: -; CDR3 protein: CASSEIGSYGYTF; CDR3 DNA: TGCGCCAGCAGTGAAATCGGTAGCTATGGCTACACCTTC
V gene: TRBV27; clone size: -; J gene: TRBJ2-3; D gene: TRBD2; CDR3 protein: CASSLWGGADTQYF; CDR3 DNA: TGTGCCAGCAGTTTATGGGGGGGGGCAGATACGCAGTATTTT
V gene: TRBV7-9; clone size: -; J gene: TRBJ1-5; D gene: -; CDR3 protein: CASSSDGDYSNQPQHF; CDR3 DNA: TGTGCCAGCAGCTCCGACGGGGACTATAGCAATCAGCCCCAGCATTTT
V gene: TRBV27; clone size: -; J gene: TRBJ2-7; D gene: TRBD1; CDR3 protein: CASSTETGGSYEQYF; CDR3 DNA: TGTGCCAGCAGTACCGAGACAGGGGGCTCCTACGAGCAGTACTTC
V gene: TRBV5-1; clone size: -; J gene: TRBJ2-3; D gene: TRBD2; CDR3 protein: CASSLRGGEDTQYF; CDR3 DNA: TGCGCCAGCAGCTTGCGGGGGGGGGAAGATACGCAGTATTTT
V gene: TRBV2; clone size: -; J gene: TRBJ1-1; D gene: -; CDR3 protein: CASRDPGEGTEAFF; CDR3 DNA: TGTGCCAGCAGAGACCCAGGGGAGGGGACTGAAGCTTTCTTT
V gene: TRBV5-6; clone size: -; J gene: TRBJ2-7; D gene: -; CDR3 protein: CASSGNRDIAPYEQYF; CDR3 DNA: TGTGCCAGCAGCGGTAACAGGGATATCGCCCCCTACGAGCAGTACTTC
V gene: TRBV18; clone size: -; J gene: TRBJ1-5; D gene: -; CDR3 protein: CASSPAGDFSIQPQHF; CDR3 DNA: TGTGCCAGCTCACCGGCGGGCGATTTTAGCATTCAGCCCCAGCATTTT
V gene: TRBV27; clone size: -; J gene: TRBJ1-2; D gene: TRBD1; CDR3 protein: CASSLSLRQGANYGYTF; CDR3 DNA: TGTGCCAGCAGTTTATCGTTAAGACAGGGGGCTAACTATGGCTACACCTTC
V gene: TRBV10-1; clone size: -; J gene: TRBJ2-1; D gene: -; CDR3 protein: CASSVAPWNEQFF; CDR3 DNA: TGCGCCAGCAGTGTAGCGCCGTGGAATGAGCAGTTCTTC
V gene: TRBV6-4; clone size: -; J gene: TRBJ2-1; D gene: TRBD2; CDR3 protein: CASSGGAYNEQFF; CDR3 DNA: TGTGCCAGCAGCGGGGGGGCCTACAATGAGCAGTTCTTC
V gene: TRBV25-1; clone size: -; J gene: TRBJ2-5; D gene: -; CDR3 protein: CASRGRPETQYF; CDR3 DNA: TGTGCCAGTAGGGGTAGGCCAGAGACCCAGTACTTC
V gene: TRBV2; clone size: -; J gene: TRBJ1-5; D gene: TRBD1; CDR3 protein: CASSNPRDRVDSNQPQHF; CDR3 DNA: TGTGCCAGCAGTAATCCCCGGGACAGGGTGGATTCGAATCAGCCCCAGCATTTT
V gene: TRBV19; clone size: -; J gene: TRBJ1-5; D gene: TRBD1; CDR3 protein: CASHGTGVYSNQPQHF; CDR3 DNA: TGTGCCAGCCACGGGACAGGGGTCTATAGCAATCAGCCCCAGCATTTT
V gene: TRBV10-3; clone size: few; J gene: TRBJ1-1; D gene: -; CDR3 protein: CAISGVGRTEAFF; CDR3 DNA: TGTGCCATCAGTGGGGTGGGGAGAACTGAAGCTTTCTTT
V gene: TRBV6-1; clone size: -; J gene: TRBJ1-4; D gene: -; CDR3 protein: CASSELRGGEKLFF; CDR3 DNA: TGTGCCAGCAGTGAACTTAGGGGGGGTGAAAAACTGTTTTTT
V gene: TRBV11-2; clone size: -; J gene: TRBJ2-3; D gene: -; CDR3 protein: CASSLELTRTDTQYF; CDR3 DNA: TGTGCCAGCAGCTTAGAGCTAACTCGGACAGATACGCAGTATTTT
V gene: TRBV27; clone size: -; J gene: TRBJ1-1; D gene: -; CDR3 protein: CASSQGPSSEAFF; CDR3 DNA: TGTGCCAGCAGTCAGGGGCCCTCCTCTGAAGCTTTCTTT
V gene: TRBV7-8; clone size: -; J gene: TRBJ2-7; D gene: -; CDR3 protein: CASSLYEIEQYF; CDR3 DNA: TGTGCCAGCAGCTTATACGAGATCGAGCAGTACTTC
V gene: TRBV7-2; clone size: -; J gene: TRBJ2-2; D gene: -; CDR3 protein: CASRLDNTGELFF; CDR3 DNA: TGTGCCAGCAGACTAGACAACACCGGGGAGCTGTTTTTT